The 31 T cell receptor beta chains presented below share a single source sample, sequenced in a study of blood T cell repertoires in COVID-19. The method was immunoSEQ multiplex PCR; TCRdb's version includes in-frame clones alone and lacks a portion of them. The sample lists about 89,000 clones, about three quarters occurring once. Sample: peripheral blood. All receptors come from a human donor in a cohort sampled during active COVID-19.

This clone has more than one count but fewer than ten. CDR3 DNA sequence: TGCGCCAGCAGCTTACAAGGGGAGGTTAACTATGGCTACACCTTC. Its translation is CASSLQGEVNYGYTF. The J gene is TRBJ1-2, the V gene TRBV5-1; TRBD1 is a possible D gene (5 bases). The CDR3 runs 15 residues. V gave up 2 bases and J gave up 1 base, with 12 bases separating them. CDR1 and CDR2 (germline): SGHRS, YFSETQ.

This chain joins TRBV3-1 (or the pseudogene TRBV3-2) and TRBJ1-3; possible D gene TRBD1, 5 bases. CDR3 length: 17 amino acids. CDR1 and CDR2 from the germline V gene are LGHDT and YNNKEL (reference sequence). Deletions cut 2 bases from V and 0 bases from J, with 14 bases between. CDR3 coding DNA: TGTGCCAGCAGCCAAAGGCCTAAAGACAGCTCTGGAAACACCATATATTTT. It yields the protein CASSQRPKDSSGNTIYF.

The chain links TRBV2 to TRBJ2-1; D ambiguous. There are 14 residues in the CDR3. V was pared by 3 bases and J by 4 bases, with 10 bases between. The V gene's germline CDR1 is SNHLY and CDR2 FYNNEI. The CDR3 region is CASSELAGYNEQFF. As DNA, the CDR3 is TGTGCCAGCAGTGAGTTAGCTGGGTACAATGAGCAGTTCTTC.

This clone is judged medium-sized. The rearrangement joins TRBV7-9 to TRBJ2-7; 8 bases align to TRBD2. The germline V gene encodes CDR1 SEHNR and CDR2 FQNEAQ (reference sequence). The CDR3 is 13 amino acids. With V trimmed by 4 bases and J by 7 bases, 6 bases remained unmatched. In DNA form, the CDR3 reads TGTGCCAGCAGCTCGGGACTAGTGGATGAGCAGTACTTC. It encodes CASSSGLVDEQYF. Full variable domain (remainder filled in from reference TRBV7-9 and TRBJ2-7): DTGVSQNPRHKITKRGQNVTFRCDPISEHNRLYWYRQTLGQGPEFLTYFQNEAQLEKSRLLSDRFSAERPKGSFSTLEIQRTEQGDSAMYLCASSSGLVDEQYFGPGTRLTVT.

The genes are TRBV7-2 and TRBJ2-1; 13 bases match TRBD2. The CDR3 contains 18 residues. The V segment lost 1 base and the J segment 6 bases; nucleotides outside the gene matches: 9. Germline V CDR1 and CDR2: SGHTA, FQGNSA. CDR3 residues: CASSLGGGTSGIRNEQFF. CDR3 bases: TGTGCCAGCAGCTTAGGAGGCGGGACTAGCGGGATTCGCAATGAGCAGTTCTTC.

The V and J genes are TRBV6-5 and TRBJ2-7; 9 nucleotides line up with TRBD1. The V segment lost 6 bases and the J segment 5 bases; nucleotides outside the gene matches: 8. CDR3 size: 14 residues. Germline V gene data show CDR1 as MNHEY and CDR2 as SVGAGI. In DNA form, the CDR3 reads TGTGCCAGCAGCCGACACAGGGGGCGAAACGAGCAGTACTTC. This encodes CASSRHRGRNEQYF.

This clone was seen only once. This chain links TRBV27 with TRBJ2-2, with 9 bases matching TRBD1. The germline CDR1 and CDR2 sequences are MNHEY and SMNVEV (reference sequence). V trimming: 5 bases; J trimming: 0 bases; junction bases outside the gene matches: 7. The CDR3 sequence is 17 residues long. CDR3 sequence (DNA): TGTGCCAGCAGTATCCGGGACAGGGCCGCGAACACCGGGGAGCTGTTTTTT. The encoded protein is CASSIRDRAANTGELFF.

The V gene is TRBV18, the J gene TRBJ2-1, with 8 nucleotides matching TRBD2. Germline V gene lookup returns CDR1 KGHSH and CDR2 LQKENI. This CDR3 region has 15 residues. V was pared by 6 bases and J by 2 bases, with 6 bases of the junction left unmatched. The CDR3 DNA sequence: TGTGCCAGCTCCCCCACAGCGGGAGCCTACAATGAGCAGTTCTTC. Translation: CASSPTAGAYNEQFF.

The genes are TRBV5-6 and TRBJ2-3; the match to TRBD2 covers 7 bases. This CDR3 has 15 amino acids. The germline CDR1 and CDR2 sequences are SGHDT and YYEEEE. J gave up 1 base and V 4 bases, and 6 bases lay outside the gene matches. Here the CDR3 DNA reads TGTGCCAGCAGCCGTAGCGGGCTAGGCACAGATACGCAGTATTTT. Protein: CASSRSGLGTDTQYF.

The V gene is TRBV9, the J gene TRBJ1-5, with a weak D call TRBD1 (5 bases). V shed 3 bases and J shed 6 bases, with 16 bases lying between them. Germline CDR1 and CDR2: SGDLS and YYNGEE. The CDR3 spans 15 residues. CDR3 sequence reads: CASSAGVLGSQPQHF. The CDR3 DNA reads TGTGCCAGCAGCGCGGGGGTCCTGGGGAGTCAGCCCCAGCATTTT.

J is TRBJ2-2 and V is TRBV11-2; D unresolved. Germline CDR1 is SGHAT and CDR2 is FQNNGV. Trimming shortened V by 4 bases and J by 5 bases, and 5 bases separated the two germline ends. The CDR3 has 12 amino acids. The CDR3 DNA is TGTGCCAGCAGCTCTCGTACCGGGGAGCTGTTTTTT. Protein product: CASSSRTGELFF.

The chain joins TRBV5-5 to TRBJ2-1; 8 bases are shared with TRBD1. The trim removed 0 bases at V and 9 bases at J, leaving 11 bases unmatched. The CDR3 runs to 16 residues. Germline V gene data show CDR1 as SGHKS and CDR2 as YYEKEE (reference sequence). CDR3 coding DNA: TGTGCCAGCAGCTTGGTCCAGGGGGCAACGATCGGTGAGCAGTTCTTC. Translated, it gives CASSLVQGATIGEQFF. Complete variable domain (other parts from reference TRBV5-5 and TRBJ2-1): DAGVTQSPTHLIKTRGQQVTLRCSPISGHKSVSWYQQVLGQGPQFIFQYYEKEERGRGNFPDRFSARQFPNYSSELNVNALLLGDSALYLCASSLVQGATIGEQFFGPGTRLTVL.

The gene calls are TRBV6-2 or TRBV6-3 and TRBJ2-1; perhaps TRBD1 as D (6 bases). The germline CDR1 and CDR2 sequences are MNHEY and SVGEGT. Trimming stripped 7 bases from V and 0 bases from J, with 19 bases between. The CDR3 runs 17 residues. The CDR3 spells CASTPEQGLSSYNEQFF. The CDR3 DNA reads as TGTGCCAGCACCCCGGAGCAGGGGTTAAGCTCCTACAATGAGCAGTTCTTC.

The chain couples TRBV6-2 or TRBV6-3 to TRBJ1-5; D might be TRBD1 (5 bases). Germline V CDR1 and CDR2: MNHEY, SVGEGT. V gave up 0 bases and J gave up 4 bases, with 22 bases separating them. This CDR3 spans 19 amino acids. CDR3 DNA sequence: TGTGCCAGCAGTTACTCGATATTAATTGCAGGGCAGGGTAATCAGCCCCAGCATTTT. Its translation: CASSYSILIAGQGNQPQHF.

This chain uses TRBV19 with TRBJ2-7, with D possibly TRBD1 on 6 matching bases. Germline-derived CDR1 and CDR2 are LNHDA and SQIVND (reference sequence). Trimming removed 3 bases at V and 3 bases at J, with 12 bases between. The CDR3 consists of 14 residues. CDR3 DNA: TGTGCCAGTAGTATCTTGGGGACAAGCTACGAGCAGTACTTC. The encoded protein is CASSILGTSYEQYF.

The chain couples TRBV6-2 or TRBV6-3 to TRBJ2-7; TRBD1 might be the D (6 bases). The CDR3 contains 15 residues. V gave up 5 bases and J gave up 7 bases, with 21 bases separating them. Germline V gene data show CDR1 as MNHEY and CDR2 as SVGEGT. CDR3 nucleotide sequence: TGTGCCAGCAGTACCTATCGACTGGAAGGGGGTGAGCAGTACTTC. Protein product: CASSTYRLEGGEQYF.

This clone was picked up one time. The gene calls are TRBV5-6 and TRBJ2-1, with 9 bases lining up with TRBD2. Trimming at V came to 4 bases and at J to 4 bases, leaving 9 bases not matched to a gene. In germline, CDR1 is SGHDT, CDR2 YYEEEE. This CDR3 spans 16 amino acids. The CDR3 loop reads CASSPALAGFYNEQFF. The CDR3 bases are TGTGCCAGCAGCCCTGCCCTAGCGGGGTTTTACAATGAGCAGTTCTTC.

V and J are TRBV14 and TRBJ1-1, with TRBD1 matching 11 bases. The germline gives CDR1 SGHDN, CDR2 FVKESK. CDR3 length: 16 residues. Trimming removed 0 bases from V and 4 bases from J; junction bases left unmatched: 4. CDR3 bases: TGTGCCAGCAGCCAAGATTTGGGACAGGGGGGCACTGAAGCTTTCTTT. This sequence encodes CASSQDLGQGGTEAFF.

This clone was observed a handful of times. The chain carries TRBV5-1 and TRBJ2-7, with a weak D call TRBD2 (6 bases). Germline V gene data show CDR1 as SGHRS and CDR2 as YFSETQ. Trimming took off 2 bases at V and 5 bases at J, with 17 bases between the two ends. There are 15 residues in the CDR3. The CDR3 spells CASSFGGRYSDEQYF. CDR3 sequence (DNA): TGCGCCAGCAGCTTTGGGGGGAGGTATTCCGACGAGCAGTACTTC.

V is TRBV28 and J is TRBJ1-3; D remains ambiguous. The CDR3 extends over 16 amino acids. CDR1 and CDR2 (germline): MDHEN, SYDVKM. V dropped 3 bases and J dropped 0 bases, with 12 bases sitting between them. The CDR3 loop is CASSFLGFNSGNTIYF. The CDR3, as DNA: TGTGCCAGCAGTTTCCTCGGGTTCAACTCTGGAAACACCATATATTTT.

V usage is TRBV18 and J usage is TRBJ2-5, with TRBD1 matching 8 bases. Germline V gene data show CDR1 as KGHSH and CDR2 as LQKENI. The CDR3 spans 13 residues. Trimming at V came to 6 bases and at J to 2 bases, leaving 2 bases not matched to a gene. As DNA, the CDR3 is TGTGCCAGCTCGAGGACAGGGCAAGAGACCCAGTACTTC. It yields the protein CASSRTGQETQYF.

The J gene is TRBJ1-5, the V gene TRBV28; possible D gene TRBD1, 6 bases. Between the trimmed V and J ends, which lost 6 bases and 1 base, there was a span of 13 bases. Per the germline V gene, CDR1 is MDHEN and CDR2 is SYDVKM. The CDR3 loop spans 15 amino acids. The CDR3 here is CASSITQGSNQPQHF. In DNA form, the CDR3 reads TGTGCCAGCAGCATAACTCAGGGGAGCAATCAGCCCCAGCATTTT.

CDR3 residues: CASSLGFGGGFSYEQYF. CDR3 DNA sequence: TGCGCCAGCAGCTTGGGGTTCGGGGGTGGGTTTTCCTACGAGCAGTACTTC. This chain connects TRBV5-1 to TRBJ2-7; tentatively, D is TRBD2 (6 bases). Germline CDR1 reads SGHRS; CDR2 reads YFSETQ. This CDR3 contains 17 residues. V was shortened by 0 bases and J by 1 base, with 17 bases between the two germline ends.

The V gene is TRBV7-3, the J gene TRBJ1-1; D is possibly TRBD1 (5 bases). Trimming took 6 bases from V and 8 from J, leaving 19 bases between them. CDR3 length: 14 amino acids. CDR1 is SGHTA and CDR2 is FQGTGA in the germline V gene. The CDR3 nucleotides read TGTGCCAGCAGACCGGACATCCTGGCGGCGGAAGCTTTCTTT. Protein product: CASRPDILAAEAFF.

The genes are TRBV28 and TRBJ2-5, with D tentatively TRBD1 (6 bases). CDR1 MDHEN and CDR2 SYDVKM come from the germline V gene. V was pared by 4 bases and J by 2 bases, with 11 bases between. The CDR3 length is 14 residues. In DNA, the CDR3 is TGTGCCAGCAGTTCACCTAGGGGGCAAGAGACCCAGTACTTC. It codes for CASSSPRGQETQYF.

The chain employs TRBV5-5 and TRBJ2-3, with 7 bases matching TRBD1. Germline assignment: CDR1 SGHKS and CDR2 YYEKEE (reference sequence). V shed 0 bases and J 5 bases; nucleotides not matched to a gene: 0. The CDR3 runs 13 residues. DNA for the CDR3: TGTGCCAGCAGCTTGGACAGGGGAGATACGCAGTATTTT. The encoded protein is CASSLDRGDTQYF.

This clone was detected a few times. The rearrangement uses TRBV29-1 and TRBJ2-1; D is uncertain. The CDR3 sequence is 13 residues long. V gave up 4 bases and J gave up 0 bases, with 7 bases separating them. Germline V lookup: CDR1 SQVTM, CDR2 ANQGSEA. This CDR3 reads CSVGVSSYNEQFF. The CDR3 DNA is TGCAGCGTTGGTGTGAGCTCCTACAATGAGCAGTTCTTC.

This clone was counted a few times. V and J are TRBV7-9 and TRBJ2-3; the D gene is possibly TRBD2 (6 bases). The CDR3 extends over 16 amino acids. The V end lost 5 bases, the J end lost 9 bases, and 24 bases lay between the germline ends. Germline V gene data show CDR1 as SEHNR and CDR2 as FQNEAQ (reference sequence). DNA of the CDR3: TGTGCCAGCAGCCCAACGGAGGGGTACCCCCCCATGACGCAGTATTTT. Translated: CASSPTEGYPPMTQYF. Based on the CDR3 plus reference TRBV7-9 and TRBJ2-3, the full variable domain is DTGVSQNPRHKITKRGQNVTFRCDPISEHNRLYWYRQTLGQGPEFLTYFQNEAQLEKSRLLSDRFSAERPKGSFSTLEIQRTEQGDSAMYLCASSPTEGYPPMTQYFGPGTRLTVL.

This chain uses TRBV7-9 with TRBJ1-3; 7 positions agree with TRBD1. Germline V CDR1 and CDR2: SEHNR, FQNEAQ (reference sequence). Unmatched junction bases numbered 2, after V lost 3 bases and J lost 0 bases. This CDR3 is 15 amino acids long. CDR3 sequence: CASSFGDSSGNTIYF. CDR3 nucleotides: TGTGCCAGCAGCTTCGGGGACAGCTCTGGAAACACCATATATTTT.

This sequence joins TRBV11-2 and TRBJ1-1; D uncertain. Germline values: CDR1 SGHAT, CDR2 FQNNGV. The CDR3 runs to 13 residues. Trimming removed 3 bases from V and 3 bases from J, with 8 bases in between. The CDR3 DNA reads TGTGCCAGCAGCTTCGGGTCTTACACTGAAGCTTTCTTT. Translated, it gives CASSFGSYTEAFF.

The chain carries TRBV18 and TRBJ2-3, with D tentatively TRBD2 (6 bases). CDR1 and CDR2 (germline): KGHSH, LQKENI. V was clipped by 0 bases and J by 3 bases, with 13 bases between them. The CDR3 is 16 amino acids. The DNA for the CDR3 is TGTGCCAGCTCACCACCAGGGTCGGGAGCGACAGATACGCAGTATTTT. Amino acids: CASSPPGSGATDTQYF.